This TCR beta chain was sequenced for a study of T cells in localized non-small cell lung cancer. Notes on the study in general: Only one tumor region was sequenced, so heterogeneity remains possible. A raised T cell density in blood coincided with lengthier overall survival. Highest T cell clonality was seen in uninvolved adjacent lung, surpassing that measured in tumor. Adjacent lung tissue had a median roughly 52 of the top 100 clones found in the tumor.

Details on this clone: Antigen specificity is unknown.

The CDR3 contains 11 residues. Trimming removed 3 bases at V and 0 bases at J, with 1 base between. CDR1 is SQVTM, CDR2 ANQGSEA, per germline. Generated by immunoSEQ multiplex PCR, the TCRdb table keeps only in-frame clones and is missing some. Of tens of thousands of clones in the sample, 75% to 90% were seen once. The sample in question was peripheral blood, obtained before any cancer treatment. This TCR was recovered from a man aged 40 to 69 with stage I lung adenocarcinoma. This chain links TRBV29-1 with TRBJ2-3; D call uncertain. This CDR3 reads CSVDSTDTQYF. CDR3 bases: TGCAGCGTTGATAGCACAGATACGCAGTATTTT.